This is a list of T cell receptor beta chains from one sample in a study of spatial heterogeneity in lung cancer. TCRdb re-called the 5' RACE reads through MiXCR, storing one row per CDR3 protein. The sample records 85,000 to 100,000 distinct CDR3 sequences, less than 15% being singletons. Sequenced here: PBMCs, sampled at surgery. Receptors originate from a male donor with early-stage non-small cell lung cancer. The CDR3 runs from the conserved cysteine through the conserved F or W. Each record gives: clone size, V gene, CDR3 length, J gene, D gene, CDR3 protein, CDR3 DNA. A D gene is named only where the DNA matches it firmly. The size of a clone is reported for some rows only, either as once, few or many, or as a class for expanded clones.

many,TRBV20-1,16,TRBJ2-7,TRBD2,CSASGEGTGISYEQYF,TGCAGTGCTAGTGGGGAGGGGACGGGTATCTCCTACGAGCAGTACTTC
few,TRBV5-1,13,TRBJ1-1,.,CASSLDSGTEAFF,TGCGCCAGCAGCTTGGACTCGGGAACTGAAGCTTTCTTT
.,TRBV6-5,15,TRBJ2-3,.,CASSYSAVPSVTQYF,TGTGCCAGCAGTTACTCTGCGGTACCTTCGGTTACGCAGTATTTT
few,TRBV9,14,TRBJ1-5,.,CASSVGDGNQPQHF,TGTGCCAGCAGCGTAGGGGACGGCAATCAGCCCCAGCATTTT
many,TRBV12-3/TRBV12-4,13,TRBJ2-5,.,CASRGSSQMTQYF,TGTGCCAGCCGGGGTAGTAGCCAAATGACCCAGTACTTC
many,TRBV7-9,18,TRBJ2-7,TRBD2,CASSSIGLAGGSSYEQYF,TGTGCCAGCAGCTCTATTGGATTAGCGGGAGGAAGCTCCTACGAGCAGTACTTC
few,TRBV23-1,13,TRBJ1-2,.,CASSREIGYGYTF,TGCGCCAGCAGTCGGGAAATCGGCTATGGCTACACCTTC
.,TRBV5-1,13,TRBJ1-1,TRBD1,CASSSGTGTTAFF,TGCGCCAGCAGCTCCGGGACAGGGACCACGGCTTTCTTT
medium-sized,TRBV12-5,14,TRBJ2-7,.,CASGLGGSSYEQYF,TGTGCTAGTGGTTTGGGGGGGAGCTCCTACGAGCAGTACTTC
.,TRBV13,18,TRBJ2-2,TRBD2,CASSRLAGAKLQGGELFF,TGTGCCAGCAGCCGACTAGCGGGAGCTAAACTTCAAGGCGGGGAGCTGTTTTTT
.,TRBV28,15,TRBJ2-3,TRBD2,CASIETSGGTDTQYF,TGTGCCAGCATCGAGACTAGCGGGGGCACAGATACGCAGTATTTT
.,TRBV12-3/TRBV12-4,15,TRBJ2-1,TRBD2,CASSLRLAGVDEQFF,TGTGCCAGCAGTTTACGCCTAGCGGGAGTGGATGAGCAGTTCTTC
.,TRBV28,14,TRBJ2-3,.,CASTPPGLEDTQYF,TGTGCCAGCACCCCCCCCGGGTTGGAAGATACGCAGTATTTT
few,TRBV12-3/TRBV12-4,13,TRBJ2-5,.,CASSLPPLETQYF,TGTGCCAGCAGTTTACCCCCCTTGGAGACCCAGTACTTC
few,TRBV24-1,10,TRBJ2-7,.,CAPPGDEQYF,TGTGCCCCCCCCGGGGACGAGCAGTACTTC
few,TRBV30,14,TRBJ2-1,.,CAWSVQFTGREQFF,TGTGCCTGGAGTGTACAGTTCACCGGGCGTGAGCAGTTCTTC
few,TRBV7-2,15,TRBJ1-6,TRBD1,CASSTETGPYSPLHF,TGTGCCAGCAGCACCGAGACAGGGCCTTATTCACCCCTCCACTTT
.,TRBV9,15,TRBJ1-6,TRBD1,CASSPDRANNSPLHF,TGTGCCAGCAGCCCAGACAGGGCAAATAATTCACCCCTCCACTTT
few,TRBV5-6,14,TRBJ2-4,.,CASSPDLAKNIQYF,TGTGCCAGCAGCCCCGATCTAGCCAAAAACATTCAGTACTTC
many,TRBV5-1,14,TRBJ2-1,.,CASSLDYPDNEQFF,TGCGCCAGCAGCTTGGATTACCCAGACAATGAGCAGTTCTTC
many,TRBV7-4,13,TRBJ1-5,.,CASRLARGGPQHF,TGTGCCAGCAGACTCGCGCGGGGGGGTCCCCAGCATTTT
.,TRBV5-4,13,TRBJ2-4,TRBD2,CASSPAGANIQYF,TGTGCCAGCAGCCCAGCGGGAGCTAACATTCAGTACTTC
.,TRBV30,14,TRBJ2-3,.,CAWSVGTPGDTQYF,TGTGCCTGGAGTGTGGGGACCCCGGGAGATACGCAGTATTTT
.,TRBV2,15,TRBJ2-5,TRBD2,CASRATSAPQETQYF,TGTGCCAGCAGGGCTACTAGCGCTCCCCAAGAGACCCAGTACTTC
many,TRBV9,15,TRBJ2-3,TRBD2,CASSGLAEVTDTQYF,TGTGCCAGCAGCGGACTAGCGGAGGTCACAGATACGCAGTATTTT
few,TRBV5-1,15,TRBJ1-1,.,CASSLVLGWNTEAFF,TGCGCCAGCAGCTTGGTATTAGGATGGAACACTGAAGCTTTCTTT
.,TRBV2,16,TRBJ1-6,TRBD1,CASSTGTGAANSPLHF,TGTGCCAGCAGTACCGGGACAGGGGCGGCTAATTCACCCCTCCACTTT
.,TRBV25-1,15,TRBJ1-6,.,CASVEGSSYNSPLHF,TGTGCCAGCGTGGAAGGGAGCTCCTATAATTCACCCCTCCACTTT
few,TRBV6-2/TRBV6-3,15,TRBJ2-2,.,CASSYSGGGTGELFF,TGTGCCAGCAGTTACTCAGGGGGAGGCACCGGGGAGCTGTTTTTT
many,TRBV6-2/TRBV6-3,15,TRBJ2-1,.,CASSLVGVSVNEQFF,TGTGCCAGCAGTTTGGTAGGGGTTTCTGTCAATGAGCAGTTCTTC
few,TRBV4-3,15,TRBJ2-3,TRBD2,CASSQRLAVTDTQYF,TGCGCCAGCAGCCAACGACTAGCGGTCACAGATACGCAGTATTTT
many,TRBV3-1,15,TRBJ2-1,.,CASKPARDAANEQFF,TGTGCCAGCAAGCCCGCTCGGGACGCTGCCAATGAGCAGTTCTTC
.,TRBV5-1,14,TRBJ2-7,TRBD1,CASSEGTVRGGQYF,TGCGCCAGCAGCGAAGGGACAGTCCGAGGGGGGCAGTACTTC
.,TRBV7-2,15,TRBJ1-3,.,CASSLGVGSGNTIYF,TGTGCCAGCAGCTTAGGTGTTGGGTCTGGAAACACCATATATTTT
few,TRBV10-3,13,TRBJ2-7,.,CAISELDPYEQYF,TGTGCCATCAGTGAGTTGGACCCCTACGAGCAGTACTTC
.,TRBV27,16,TRBJ2-3,TRBD2,CASSPRGTSGTDTQYF,TGTGCCAGCAGTCCTCGGGGGACTAGCGGCACAGATACGCAGTATTTT
few,TRBV7-2,16,TRBJ2-5,TRBD1,CASSSSSGGLWETQYF,TGTGCCAGCAGCTCTTCTTCAGGGGGTCTTTGGGAGACCCAGTACTTC
.,TRBV5-1,15,TRBJ2-2,.,CASSPRRVLTGELFF,TGCGCCAGCAGCCCCCGGAGGGTTCTCACCGGGGAGCTGTTTTTT
many,TRBV5-5,15,TRBJ2-3,TRBD1,CASSLQGAGTDTQYF,TGTGCCAGCAGCTTGCAGGGGGCAGGCACAGATACGCAGTATTTT
.,TRBV4-3,12,TRBJ1-1,.,CASSQAGRKAFF,TGCGCCAGCAGCCAAGCGGGCCGCAAAGCTTTCTTT
many,TRBV4-1,14,TRBJ2-7,.,CASSQDTGTYEQYF,TGCGCCAGCAGCCAAGATACCGGTACCTACGAGCAGTACTTC
many,TRBV7-6,13,TRBJ2-6,.,CASTTFLANVLTF,TGTGCCAGCACGACTTTTTTGGCCAACGTCCTGACTTTC
.,TRBV4-3,15,TRBJ2-1,.,CASSQDYGAGSQQFF,TGCGCCAGCAGCCAAGATTATGGGGCCGGGTCACAGCAGTTCTTC
few,TRBV20-1,14,TRBJ2-7,TRBD2,CSARVGAGGHEQYF,TGCAGTGCTAGAGTAGGAGCGGGAGGGCACGAGCAGTACTTC